This T cell receptor (beta chain) appears in the sequencing data of a study of T cell responses to AZD1222 COVID-19 vaccine (dated by TCRdb to the early 2020s). Regarding the study in general: AZD1222 recipients whose second dose came at about 4 weeks and those whose second dose came at about 12 weeks were combined into one group, since spike-specific TCR depth and breadth did not differ between the two schedules. A total of approximately 250 trial participants underwent TCR sequencing, of whom more than 200 had received two doses of AZD1222 and 26 had received two doses of the MenACWY control vaccine. Trial participants were enrolled by age into 18-55, 56-69 and 70-plus year subgroups, with about 150, 28 and 57 TCR-sequenced participants respectively.

Including cysteine and phenylalanine, the CDR3 has 17 amino acids. The read is trimmed to its CDR3 DNA, 51 bases read in frame from base 1. V was cut back by 5 bases and J by 1 base, leaving a gap of 17 bases between them. CDR1 SEHNR and CDR2 FQNEAQ were looked up in the germline V gene (reference sequence). According to the study, the label for this sample's time point signals: baseline before first vaccination. The vaccinee samples were drawn from two UK trials, COV001 and COV002, one of which was a single-blind randomized controlled phase 2/3 trial testing AZD1222 (ChAdOx1 nCoV-19) in healthy adults. Trial participant PBMC samples were collected at day 0 and day 28 after the second dose for TCRbeta chain sequencing. Concerning this clone itself: Its target antigen remains unknown. No much larger clone is present one base from it, and per-base qualities are unavailable.

The CDR3 regions of human TCRbeta chains were analyzed by immunosequencing. Per the original workflow: TCRs in the repertoires were matched against a reference library of SARS-CoV-2-specific TCRs that had been generated with the MIRA antigen-specificity platform. Breadth meant the fraction of unique TCRs that were SARS-CoV-2-associated, whereas depth meant the fraction of total T cells that were SARS-CoV-2-associated. Using the MIRA data, each spike-specific TCR was assigned both to the spike region to which the TCR was reactive and to a CD4 or CD8 class. Log10-transformed breadth and depth values were compared by one-way ANOVA with Sidak's multiple comparisons tests. The source is immuneACCESS, and TCRdb retained only in-frame sequences with V and J called. Part of the clones is not carried over; for the studies checked, unresolved V genes explain less than half of this, and the remainder is unexplained. That table supplies the V and J calls and clone size; D and trimming were determined from the DNA. The sample profile shows tens of thousands of clones; 83% of them were found once. The ten largest clonotypes hold 52% of the sample.

Broader findings and caveats from the paper: The 56-69-year group was small, and its depth increase did not reach significance, likely because of low power. Reportedly, almost half of the unique spike-specific TCRs recognized epitopes lying outside the regions that are mutated in the B.1.351 and B.1.1.7 variants. Because no samples from the day 14 peak response were available, repertoires could be characterized only after the peak T cell response. Participants were mostly white British and included more females than males, and it was suggested by the authors that clonal diversity may have been underestimated. Spike-specific TCR breadth and depth rose significantly after two AZD1222 doses compared with day 0 and with MenACWY recipients. Conclusions about previously exposed vaccinees are limited, since just 5 to 7 AZD1222 recipients were seropositive for SARS-CoV-2 at baseline. The whole spike protein was spanned by vaccine-associated CD4 TCRs, and dominant responses were seen in regions 160-218 and 743-854.

Recombination linked TRBV7-9 to TRBJ1-4; TRBD1 is a possible D gene, resting on 5 matching bases. This TCR was recovered from an adult in good health. The source material was peripheral blood, sampled on day 0 of AZD1222 vaccination. The CDR3: CASSGGGWDVTNEKLFF. The nucleotide sequence reads TGTGCCAGCAGCGGCGGGGGATGGGACGTAACTAATGAAAAACTGTTTTTT.